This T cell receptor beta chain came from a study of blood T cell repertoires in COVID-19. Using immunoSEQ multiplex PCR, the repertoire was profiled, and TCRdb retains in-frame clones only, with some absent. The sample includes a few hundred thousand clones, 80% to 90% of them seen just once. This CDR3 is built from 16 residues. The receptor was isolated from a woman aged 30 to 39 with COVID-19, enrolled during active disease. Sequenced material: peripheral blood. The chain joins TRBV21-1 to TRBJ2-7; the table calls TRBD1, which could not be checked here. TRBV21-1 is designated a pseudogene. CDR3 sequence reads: CASSKIDRGGSYEQYV. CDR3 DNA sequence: TGTGCCAGCAGCAAAATCGACAGGGGTGGGTCCTACGAGCAGTACGTC.